Listed here is a single T cell receptor (beta chain). This entry belongs to a study of blood T cell repertoires in COVID-19. Study in general: Acute and convalescent COVID-19 specimens originated in the United States, Italy and Spain. T cells, B-cell-depleted T cells, or PBMCs supplied cDNA or gDNA.

Exposed participants came across a COVID-19 case within 2 weeks before study entry. Study processing details: Nucleated cell counts were estimated from reference gene primer amplification. This table comes from immunoSEQ multiplex PCR, and its TCRdb copy is limited to in-frame clones, with some not included. The D gene and trimming were derived from the DNA, and the V and J assignments and clone size from that table. This sample has around 340,000 clones, with about 88% found just once. Germline trimming cut 9 bases from V and 6 bases from J; bases unmatched to any gene: 9. The CDR3 covers 14 residues. Germline V gene lookup returns CDR1 LNHDA and CDR2 SQIVND (reference sequence).

The receptor comes from a woman aged 25 to 39 who had been exposed to COVID-19. The sample taken for sequencing was PBMCs or T cells enriched from blood (not recorded which). The chain joins TRBV19 to TRBJ1-1; 11 bases agree with TRBD1. In DNA, the CDR3 is TGTGCCAGCACAGAGGACAGGGGGCACGCTGAAGCTTTCTTT. This encodes CASTEDRGHAEAFF.